This TCR beta chain was identified during a study of blood T cell repertoires in COVID-19 (dated by TCRdb to about 2020). At the level of the whole study: The collaborator samples originated in the United States, Italy and Spain and spanned the acute and convalescent phases of COVID-19. The material from the prospective study consisted of cDNA or gDNA derived from T cells, B-cell-depleted T cells, or PBMCs. Subjects who had been exposed to COVID-19, were actively infected with it, or had recovered from it provided the deeply sampled blood TCRbeta repertoires that made up the dataset. The repertoires were released in a freely available public database meant as a resource for research on the immune response to SARS-CoV-2. Samples came from the ongoing ImmuneRACE study (first 160 participants) plus 1,254 subjects from 6 global collaborators. Sample metadata almost always included a de-identified subject ID, COVID-19 status, age in years and sex. HLA class I and class II types, where available, came from metadata supplied by the sample provider rather than from assay-based typing.

Results the study describes overall, beyond this receptor: Clinical and demographic metadata were provided uncurated, with the amount varying by source and participant.

In Seattle, one collaborating source enrolled patients while the infection was active and tracked those patients longitudinally over the course of disease. Each collaborating institution followed its own protocols to collect whole blood in K2EDTA tubes. For TCRbeta analysis, collaborators shipped samples as frozen whole blood, isolated PBMCs, or DNA extracted from either of those sample types. TCRbeta CDR3 regions were amplified from genomic DNA using the immunoSEQ Assay, a bias-controlled multiplex PCR. As for the original processing: The number of nucleated cells in each sample was estimated by amplification of reference gene primers within the assay. To quantify the absolute abundance of each unique TCRbeta CDR3 rearrangement, sequence reads were collapsed and filtered. For each sample, productive Simpson clonality was calculated by taking the square root of Simpson's diversity index across productive rearrangements. Entries here come from immuneACCESS through TCRdb and include only in-frame sequences with V and J called. Some clones fail to appear in such tables; in the studies checked, an unresolved V gene covers under half of the shortfall, and the cause of the remainder is unknown. The DNA gave D and trimming, while V, J and clone size come from that table. The sample data list 310,000 or so clones, and 88% of these were observed just once. The top ten clones comprise around 10% of the sample.

As encoded in the germline V gene, CDR1 is SGHDT while CDR2 is YYEEEE. The V end gives up 3 bases and the J end 7 bases, leaving 7 bases in the junction not matched to a gene. From the cysteine through the phenylalanine, the CDR3 covers 14 amino acids. The sequence is cut down to CDR3 DNA, 42 bases in frame from base 1. This clone was seen only once. Its antigen is still unknown. No much larger clonotype is one base removed from it; base qualities were not supplied. The V and J genes are TRBV5-6 and TRBJ2-1; 7 junctional bases match TRBD2. The sample comprised peripheral blood. The clonotype comes from a woman aged 30 to 39 with COVID-19, enrolled during active disease. The nucleotides are TGTGCCAGCAGCTCGTGGCAGGGAGGGAATGAGCAGTTCTTC. Its protein reads: CASSSWQGGNEQFF.